This T cell receptor (beta chain) was identified in a study of T cells in Graves' hyperthyroidism and ophthalmopathy. Study-wide points: Onset of ophthalmopathy came a median approximately 6.5 months after the model predicted it. Among clonotypes expanded in thyroid above 0.001, most were also found in blood.

Researchers amplified the TCR beta CDR3 regions from RNA transcripts. The TCR CDR3 first-round RT-PCR relied on the HTBI primer set. TCRdb analysed the multiplex PCR reads with MiXCR anew, one entry per CDR3 protein. The data hold fewer than 800,000 distinct CDR3 sequences, with around 17% observed a single time. For this clonotype: Its matching antigen is unknown.

Recently diagnosed hyperthyroidism of less than 2 months' duration affected patients aged 18 to 65. PBMCs came from over 8.5 ml fresh peripheral blood. This CDR3 contains 14 residues. Germline lookup yields CDR1 LNHDA and CDR2 SQIVND (reference sequence). Deletions cut 4 bases from V and 2 bases from J, with 12 bases between. This clonotype was sampled from a man aged 18 to 29 with Graves' hyperthyroidism. The J gene is TRBJ2-7, the V gene TRBV19, with D perhaps TRBD1 (5 bases). Material: blood. The chain's CDR3 is CASSTEPQAYEQYF. The CDR3 nucleotides read TGTGCCAGTAGTACCGAACCACAGGCCTACGAGCAGTACTTC.